One T cell receptor beta chain is described in this entry. The antigen is not known. This specimen comes from a study of identical twins. The cDNA had a unique molecular identifier and a template-switch universal primer site. TCRdb reanalysed the 5' RACE reads using MiXCR and keeps one entry per CDR3 protein. This sample carries 1.5 million or so distinct CDR3 sequences, about 30% of them seen once, and the ten largest clones take about 0.27%. Study results and caveats: Surplus twin overlap in beta out-of-frame sequences was less pronounced. Because invariant MAIT and iNKT cells could be present, zero-insertion analyses could be partly confounded. In drawing conclusions, the study used cross-sectional statistical analysis and did not follow the same donors.

Germline values: CDR1 SGHRS, CDR2 YFSETQ. V was cut by 0 bases and J by 5 bases, with 11 bases left in between. CDR3 length equals 15 residues. The sequencing input was cord blood. The chain couples TRBV5-1 to TRBJ2-2; weak D call: TRBD1 (5 bases). The sequence came from a newborn girl in good health. DNA of the CDR3: TGCGCCAGCAGCTTGGGACAGATGTATACCGGGGAGCTGTTTTTT. Protein: CASSLGQMYTGELFF.